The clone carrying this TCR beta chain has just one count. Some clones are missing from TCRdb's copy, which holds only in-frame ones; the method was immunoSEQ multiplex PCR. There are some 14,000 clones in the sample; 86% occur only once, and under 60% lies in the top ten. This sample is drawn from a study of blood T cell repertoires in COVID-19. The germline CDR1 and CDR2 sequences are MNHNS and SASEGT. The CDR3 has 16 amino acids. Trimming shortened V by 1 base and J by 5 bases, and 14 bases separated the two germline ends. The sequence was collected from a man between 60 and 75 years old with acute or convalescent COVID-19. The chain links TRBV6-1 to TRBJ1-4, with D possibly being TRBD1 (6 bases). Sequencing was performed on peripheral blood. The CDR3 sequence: CASSEGTVWGNEKLFF. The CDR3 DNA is TGTGCCAGCAGTGAAGGGACAGTCTGGGGGAATGAAAAACTGTTTTTT.